The T cell receptor beta chain described here comes from a study of cytotoxic CD8 clonotypes in ibrutinib-treated CLL. Study-level results: Under treatment, the uncommon public clonotypes either contracted or remained stable.

Concerning this clone itself: Its antigen is unknown.

Target depth was 1 in 200,000 to 1 in 1 million T cells, about 10x per clonotype. The protocol was immunoSEQ multiplex PCR, while the TCRdb copy is restricted to in-frame clones and leaves out a portion. The sample has roughly 49,000 clones; over 65% are singletons. This CDR3 is built from 14 residues. The germline gives CDR1 MNHNS, CDR2 SASEGT. The V end was cut by 4 bases, the J end by 4 bases, with 13 bases between. V is TRBV6-1 and J is TRBJ2-5; D is perhaps TRBD1 or TRBD2 (5 bases each). This receptor was taken from a human donor with chronic lymphocytic leukemia. Sequencing was performed on PBMCs, taken after 24 months of ibrutinib treatment. The CDR3 region is CASSAGTPGETQYF. As DNA, the CDR3 is TGTGCCAGCAGTGCCGGGACCCCAGGAGAGACCCAGTACTTC.